Below, 5 T cell receptor beta chains from the same sample are listed, as sequenced in a study of blood T cells in healthy people across ages. A second PCR, run for about 7 to 11 cycles, used a sample-barcoded 5' primer plus a J-beta primer mix. TCRdb independently ran MiXCR on the 5' RACE reads; one entry per CDR3 protein. The profile shows around 280,000 distinct CDR3 sequences, around 30% of them singletons. The sample comprised blood. The receptor source for this set is a woman aged 70 to 79 in good health.

The J gene is TRBJ2-1, the V gene TRBV7-2; D could derive from TRBD1 or TRBD2 (5 bases each). The CDR3 is 15 residues long. With 5 bases removed from V and 6 bases from J, the gap between germline ends came to 17 bases. Germline V gene lookup returns CDR1 SGHTA and CDR2 FQGNSA. The CDR3: CASSPYAGTSNEQFF. The DNA for the CDR3 is TGTGCCAGCAGCCCATACGCCGGGACCTCCAATGAGCAGTTCTTC.

This CDR3 is CASSFFRGQETQYF. Written as DNA, the CDR3 is TGCGCCAGCAGCTTCTTTAGGGGTCAAGAGACCCAGTACTTC. The rearrangement joins TRBV5-1 to TRBJ2-5, with D possibly TRBD1 on 5 matching bases. Germline V lookup: CDR1 SGHRS, CDR2 YFSETQ. Trimming removed 2 bases at V and 2 bases at J, with 10 bases between. The CDR3 has 14 residues.

The chain recombines TRBV24-1 with TRBJ2-4, with 9 bases aligning to TRBD1. The trim removed 2 bases at V and 4 bases at J, leaving 5 bases unmatched. Germline V CDR1 and CDR2: KGHDR, SFDVKD. The CDR3 totals 16 residues. The CDR3 here is CATSDWGTGQKNIQYF. The CDR3 nucleotides read TGTGCCACCAGTGATTGGGGGACAGGGCAGAAAAACATTCAGTACTTC.

The genes are TRBV29-1 and TRBJ1-2; 10 bases match TRBD1. V shed 6 bases, J shed 8 bases, and the junction held 6 bases outside the gene matches. The germline V gene has CDR1 SQVTM and CDR2 ANQGSEA. The length of the CDR3 is 12 residues. CDR3 sequence: CSVAGQGDGYTF. Here the CDR3 DNA reads TGCAGCGTAGCTGGACAGGGGGACGGCTACACCTTC.

The genes are TRBV28 and TRBJ2-1; 8 nucleotides agree with TRBD2. Germline V gene data show CDR1 as MDHEN and CDR2 as SYDVKM. This CDR3 contains 15 residues. Unmatched junction bases numbered 3, after V lost 3 bases and J lost 2 bases. The CDR3 region is CASSFRGGPYNEQFF. CDR3 nucleotide sequence: TGTGCCAGCAGTTTTCGCGGGGGGCCCTACAATGAGCAGTTCTTC.